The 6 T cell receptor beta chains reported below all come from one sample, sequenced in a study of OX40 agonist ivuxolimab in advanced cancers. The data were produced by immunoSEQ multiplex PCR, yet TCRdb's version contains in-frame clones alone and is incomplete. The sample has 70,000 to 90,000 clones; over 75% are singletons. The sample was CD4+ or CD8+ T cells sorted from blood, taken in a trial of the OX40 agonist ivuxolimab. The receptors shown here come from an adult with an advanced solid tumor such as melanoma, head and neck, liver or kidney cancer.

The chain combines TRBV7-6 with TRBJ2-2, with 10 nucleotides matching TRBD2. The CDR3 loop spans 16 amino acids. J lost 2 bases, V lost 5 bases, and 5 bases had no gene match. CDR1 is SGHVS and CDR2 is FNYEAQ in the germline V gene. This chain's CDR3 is CASSRTSGSNTGELFF. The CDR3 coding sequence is TGTGCCAGCAGCCGGACTAGCGGCTCAAACACCGGGGAGCTGTTTTTT.

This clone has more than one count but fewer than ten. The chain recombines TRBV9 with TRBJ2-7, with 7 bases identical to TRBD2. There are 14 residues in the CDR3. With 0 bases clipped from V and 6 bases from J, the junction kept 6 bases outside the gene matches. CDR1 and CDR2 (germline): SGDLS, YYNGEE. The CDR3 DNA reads TGTGCCAGCAGCGTAGGGCGGGAGCAGGGCGAGCAGTACTTC. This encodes CASSVGREQGEQYF.

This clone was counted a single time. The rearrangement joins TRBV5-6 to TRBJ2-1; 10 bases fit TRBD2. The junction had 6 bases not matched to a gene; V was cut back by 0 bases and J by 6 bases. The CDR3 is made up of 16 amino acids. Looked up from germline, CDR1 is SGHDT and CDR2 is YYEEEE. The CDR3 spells CASSLGVAGGVNEQFF. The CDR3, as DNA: TGTGCCAGCAGCTTGGGGGTAGCGGGAGGCGTCAATGAGCAGTTCTTC.

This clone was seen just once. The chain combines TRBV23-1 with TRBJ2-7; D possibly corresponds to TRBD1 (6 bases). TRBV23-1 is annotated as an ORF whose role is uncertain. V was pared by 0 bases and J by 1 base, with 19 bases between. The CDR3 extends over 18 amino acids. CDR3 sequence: CASSQSPRTDGGSYEQYF. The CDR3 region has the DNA TGCGCCAGCAGTCAATCTCCGCGGACAGATGGGGGTTCCTACGAGCAGTACTTC.

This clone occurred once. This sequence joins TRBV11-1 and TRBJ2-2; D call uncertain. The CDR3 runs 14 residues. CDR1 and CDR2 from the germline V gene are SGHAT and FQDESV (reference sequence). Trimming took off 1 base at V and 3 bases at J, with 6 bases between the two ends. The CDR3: CASSLDRYTGELFF. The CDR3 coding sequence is TGTGCCAGCAGCTTAGACAGATACACCGGGGAGCTGTTTTTT.

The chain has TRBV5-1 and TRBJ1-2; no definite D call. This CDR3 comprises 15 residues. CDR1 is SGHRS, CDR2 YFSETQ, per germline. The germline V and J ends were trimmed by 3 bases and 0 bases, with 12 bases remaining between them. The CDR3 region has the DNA TGCGCCAGCAGCTGGGTATACACGACTAACTATGGCTACACCTTC. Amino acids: CASSWVYTTNYGYTF.